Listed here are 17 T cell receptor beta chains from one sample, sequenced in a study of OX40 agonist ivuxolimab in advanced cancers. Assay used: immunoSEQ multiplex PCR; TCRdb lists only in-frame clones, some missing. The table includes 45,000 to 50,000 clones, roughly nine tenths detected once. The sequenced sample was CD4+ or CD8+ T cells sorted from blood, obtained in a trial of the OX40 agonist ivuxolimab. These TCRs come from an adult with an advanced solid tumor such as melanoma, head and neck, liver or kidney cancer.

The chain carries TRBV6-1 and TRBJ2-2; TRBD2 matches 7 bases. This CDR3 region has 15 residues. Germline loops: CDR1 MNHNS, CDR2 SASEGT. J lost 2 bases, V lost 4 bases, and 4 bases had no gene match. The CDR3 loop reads CASSGSGANTGELFF. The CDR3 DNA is TGTGCCAGCAGTGGGAGCGGGGCTAACACCGGGGAGCTGTTTTTT.

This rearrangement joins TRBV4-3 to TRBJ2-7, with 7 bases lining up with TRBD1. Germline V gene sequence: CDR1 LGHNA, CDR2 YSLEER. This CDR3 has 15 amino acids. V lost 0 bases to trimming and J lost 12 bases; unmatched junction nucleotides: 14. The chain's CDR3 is CASSQDRDRSPRMYF. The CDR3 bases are TGCGCCAGCAGCCAAGATCGGGACAGATCCCCTAGGATGTACTTC.

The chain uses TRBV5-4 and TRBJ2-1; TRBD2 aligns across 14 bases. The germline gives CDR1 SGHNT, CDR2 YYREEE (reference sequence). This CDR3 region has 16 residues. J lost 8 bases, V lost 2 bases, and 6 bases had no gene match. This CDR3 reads CASSLGTSGSRDEQFF. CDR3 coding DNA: TGTGCCAGCAGCTTAGGGACTAGCGGGAGTCGGGATGAGCAGTTCTTC.

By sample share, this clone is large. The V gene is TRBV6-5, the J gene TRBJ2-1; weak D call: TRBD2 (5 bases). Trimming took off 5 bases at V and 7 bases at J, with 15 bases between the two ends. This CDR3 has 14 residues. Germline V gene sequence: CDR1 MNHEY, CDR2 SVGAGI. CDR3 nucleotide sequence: TGTGCCAGCAGTCCGGGGATCGGCTTTAATGAGCAGTTCTTC. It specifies CASSPGIGFNEQFF.

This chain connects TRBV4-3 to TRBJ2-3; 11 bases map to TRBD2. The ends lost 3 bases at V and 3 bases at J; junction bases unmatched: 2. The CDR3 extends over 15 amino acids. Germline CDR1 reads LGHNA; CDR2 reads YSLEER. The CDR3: CASSHLAGGTDTQYF. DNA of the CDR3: TGCGCCAGCAGCCACTTAGCGGGGGGGACAGATACGCAGTATTTT.

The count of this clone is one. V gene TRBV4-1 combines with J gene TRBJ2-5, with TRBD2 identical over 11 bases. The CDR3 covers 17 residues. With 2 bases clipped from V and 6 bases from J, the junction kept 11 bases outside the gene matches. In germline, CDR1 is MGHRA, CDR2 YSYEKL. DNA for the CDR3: TGCGCCAGCAGCCAAACTAGCGGGGGTCAAACCCGAAAGACCCAGTACTTC. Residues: CASSQTSGGQTRKTQYF.

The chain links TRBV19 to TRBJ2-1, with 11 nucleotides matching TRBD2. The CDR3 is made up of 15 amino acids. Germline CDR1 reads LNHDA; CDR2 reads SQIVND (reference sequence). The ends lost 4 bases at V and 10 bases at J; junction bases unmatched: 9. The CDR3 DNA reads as TGTGCCAGTAGTAAGGGGACTAGCGGCCTTCTGGAGCAGTTCTTC. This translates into CASSKGTSGLLEQFF.

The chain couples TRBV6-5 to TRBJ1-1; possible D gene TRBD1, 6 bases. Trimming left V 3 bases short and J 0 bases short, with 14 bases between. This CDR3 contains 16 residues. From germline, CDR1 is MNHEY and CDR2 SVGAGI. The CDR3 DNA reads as TGTGCCAGCAGTTATGTGGGGGGCGCTATGAACACTGAAGCTTTCTTT. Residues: CASSYVGGAMNTEAFF.

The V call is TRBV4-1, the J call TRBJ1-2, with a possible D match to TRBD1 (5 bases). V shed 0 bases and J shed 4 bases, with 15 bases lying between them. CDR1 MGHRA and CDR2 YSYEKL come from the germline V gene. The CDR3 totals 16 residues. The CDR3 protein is CASSQDLGRAIYGYTF. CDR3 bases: TGCGCCAGCAGCCAAGATCTAGGCAGGGCAATCTATGGCTACACCTTC.

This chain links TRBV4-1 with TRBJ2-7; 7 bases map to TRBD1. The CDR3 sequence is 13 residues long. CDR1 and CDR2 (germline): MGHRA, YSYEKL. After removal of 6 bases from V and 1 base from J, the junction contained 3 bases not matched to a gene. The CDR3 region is CASRGTESYEQYF. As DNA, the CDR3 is TGCGCCAGCAGAGGGACAGAGTCCTACGAGCAGTACTTC.

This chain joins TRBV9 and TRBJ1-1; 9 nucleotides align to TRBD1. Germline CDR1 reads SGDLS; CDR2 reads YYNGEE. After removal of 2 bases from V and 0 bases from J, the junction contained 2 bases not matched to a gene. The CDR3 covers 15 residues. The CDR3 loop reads CASSVTGGMNTEAFF. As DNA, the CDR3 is TGTGCCAGCAGCGTCACAGGGGGCATGAACACTGAAGCTTTCTTT.

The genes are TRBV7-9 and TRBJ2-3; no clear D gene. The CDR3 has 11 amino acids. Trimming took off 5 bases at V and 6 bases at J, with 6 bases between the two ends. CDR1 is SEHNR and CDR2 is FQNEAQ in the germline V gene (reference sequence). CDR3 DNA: TGTGCCAGCAGCCTGAAGGATACGCAGTATTTT. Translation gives CASSLKDTQYF.

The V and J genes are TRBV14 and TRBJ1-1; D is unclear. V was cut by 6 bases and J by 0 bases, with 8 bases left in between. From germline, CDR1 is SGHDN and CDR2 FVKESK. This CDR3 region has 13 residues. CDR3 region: CASRHLMNTEAFF. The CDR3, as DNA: TGTGCCAGCAGACACTTGATGAACACTGAAGCTTTCTTT.

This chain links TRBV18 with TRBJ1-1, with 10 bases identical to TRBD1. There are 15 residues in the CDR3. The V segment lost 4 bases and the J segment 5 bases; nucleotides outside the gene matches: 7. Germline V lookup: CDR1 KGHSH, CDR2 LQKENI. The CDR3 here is CASSRGGQGNTEAFF. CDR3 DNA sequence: TGTGCCAGCTCACGCGGGGGACAGGGGAATACTGAAGCTTTCTTT.

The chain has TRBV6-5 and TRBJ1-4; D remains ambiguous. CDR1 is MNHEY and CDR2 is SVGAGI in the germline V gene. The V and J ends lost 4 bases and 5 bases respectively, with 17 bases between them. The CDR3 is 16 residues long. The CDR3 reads CASSSEVPGFNEKLFF. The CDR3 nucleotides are TGTGCCAGCAGTTCGGAGGTACCGGGCTTCAATGAAAAACTGTTTTTT.

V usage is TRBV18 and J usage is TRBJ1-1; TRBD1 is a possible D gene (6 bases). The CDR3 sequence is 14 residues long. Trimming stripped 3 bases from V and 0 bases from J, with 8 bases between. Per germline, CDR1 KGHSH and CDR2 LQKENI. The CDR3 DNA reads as TGTGCCAGCTCACCGAGGACAGTGAACACTGAAGCTTTCTTT. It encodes CASSPRTVNTEAFF.

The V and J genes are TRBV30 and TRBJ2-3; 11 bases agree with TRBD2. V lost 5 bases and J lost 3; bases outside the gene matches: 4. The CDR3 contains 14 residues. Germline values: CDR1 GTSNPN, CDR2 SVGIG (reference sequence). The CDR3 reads CAWGLAGPTDTQYF. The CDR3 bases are TGTGCCTGGGGACTAGCGGGTCCTACAGATACGCAGTATTTT.